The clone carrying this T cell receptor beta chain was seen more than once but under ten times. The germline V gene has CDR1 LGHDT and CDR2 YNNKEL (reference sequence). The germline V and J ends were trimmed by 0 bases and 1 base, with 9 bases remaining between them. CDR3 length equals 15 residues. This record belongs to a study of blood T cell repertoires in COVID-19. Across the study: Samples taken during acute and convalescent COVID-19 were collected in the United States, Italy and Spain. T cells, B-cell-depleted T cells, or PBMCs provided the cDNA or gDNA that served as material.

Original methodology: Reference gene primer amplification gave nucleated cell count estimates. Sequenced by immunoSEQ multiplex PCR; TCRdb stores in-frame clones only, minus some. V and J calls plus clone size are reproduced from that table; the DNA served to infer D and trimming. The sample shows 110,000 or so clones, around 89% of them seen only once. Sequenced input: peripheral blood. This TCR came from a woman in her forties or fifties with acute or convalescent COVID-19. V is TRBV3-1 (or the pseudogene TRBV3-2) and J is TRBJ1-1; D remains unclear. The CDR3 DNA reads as TGTGCCAGCAGCCAAGATCTAGGAGGGAACACTGAAGCTTTCTTT. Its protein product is CASSQDLGGNTEAFF.